This is a list of T cell receptor beta chains from one sample in a study of cytomegalovirus exposure and HLA in healthy donors. TCRdb keeps only in-frame clones here, not all; method: immunoSEQ multiplex PCR. Seen here are roughly 100,000 clones, around 9.1% observed once, and the top ten hold about 5.7%. Sequencing used PBMCs. The receptors derive from a middle-aged man in good health and CMV-seropositive. CDR3s include the opening cysteine and the closing phenylalanine or tryptophan. A D gene is named only where the DNA matches it firmly. Rows may omit the clone size; those that give it use once, few, many or a size class.

V	size	J	D	CDR3	DNA
TRBV27	-	TRBJ2-1	TRBD2	CASRLAGERVTNEQFF	TGTGCCAGCAGACTAGCGGGAGAACGTGTGACGAATGAGCAGTTCTTC
TRBV20-1	-	TRBJ1-5	-	CSAKGNQPQHF	TGCAGTGCTAAGGGGAACCAGCCCCAGCATTTT
TRBV7-8	few	TRBJ2-5	-	CAIGTGTRATQYF	TGTGCCATCGGTACCGGGACTCGAGCGACCCAGTACTTC
TRBV9	few	TRBJ2-1	-	CASSRAGGSARVEQFF	TGTGCCAGCAGCCGTGCTGGAGGGTCTGCGAGGGTTGAGCAGTTCTTC
TRBV19	few	TRBJ2-7	-	CASSIDVLAIEQYF	TGTGCCAGTAGTATAGATGTTTTAGCGATCGAGCAGTACTTC
TRBV27	-	TRBJ2-7	-	CASSFRVTNEQYF	TGTGCCAGCAGTTTTAGAGTAACTAACGAGCAGTACTTC
TRBV6-6	-	TRBJ2-2	-	CASSFDRSYTGELFF	TGTGCCAGCAGTTTCGACAGGAGCTACACCGGGGAGCTGTTTTTT
TRBV11-2	-	TRBJ2-1	-	CASSLERGNEQFF	TGTGCCAGCAGCTTAGAAAGGGGAAATGAGCAGTTCTTC
TRBV7-9	-	TRBJ1-4	-	CASSPGWAGNEKLFF	TGTGCCAGCAGCCCGGGATGGGCAGGTAATGAAAAACTGTTTTTT
TRBV4-1	few	TRBJ2-7	TRBD2	CASSQDLLAGWSYEQYF	TGCGCCAGCAGCCAAGATTTACTAGCGGGATGGTCCTACGAGCAGTACTTC
TRBV9	-	TRBJ2-3	-	CASSPPYMDTQYF	TGTGCCAGCAGCCCCCCTTACATGGATACGCAGTATTTT
TRBV18	many	TRBJ2-7	-	CASSPLTLDSSYEQYF	TGTGCCAGCTCTCCTTTGACTTTGGACTCCTCCTACGAGCAGTACTTC
TRBV27	-	TRBJ2-7	-	CASSSPWGHEGTYEQYF	TGTGCCAGCAGTTCACCCTGGGGACATGAGGGGACCTACGAGCAGTACTTC
TRBV10-3	few	TRBJ2-7	-	CAISTYPGRDNYEQYF	TGTGCCATCAGTACGTATCCGGGACGGGACAACTACGAGCAGTACTTC
TRBV5-6	few	TRBJ2-5	-	CASSFVEGRYQETQYF	TGTGCCAGCAGCTTCGTGGAGGGACGGTACCAAGAGACCCAGTACTTC
TRBV28	few	TRBJ2-5	-	CASNPFRWGGEIQETQYF	TGTGCCAGCAATCCATTTCGCTGGGGAGGAGAGATCCAAGAGACCCAGTACTTC
TRBV18	-	TRBJ1-1	-	CASRTGGTEAFF	TGTGCCAGCCGTACGGGGGGCACTGAAGCTTTCTTT
TRBV6-4	-	TRBJ2-1	-	CASSEDYRSEQFF	TGTGCCAGCAGTGAAGATTATCGGAGTGAGCAGTTCTTC
TRBV6-6	few	TRBJ2-7	-	CASSHRDNYEQYF	TGTGCCAGCAGCCACCGGGACAATTACGAGCAGTACTTC
TRBV9	-	TRBJ2-5	TRBD2	CASSASGRIETQYF	TGTGCCAGCAGCGCTAGCGGGAGGATTGAGACCCAGTACTTC
TRBV5-6	-	TRBJ2-3	-	CASSFGTGARPDTQYF	TGTGCCAGCAGCTTCGGAACGGGAGCCCGTCCAGATACGCAGTATTTT
TRBV5-1	few	TRBJ2-1	TRBD1	CASSLGTGYNEQFF	TGCGCCAGCAGCTTGGGGACAGGGTACAATGAGCAGTTCTTC
TRBV11-1	-	TRBJ2-5	-	CASSWTQGRETQYF	TGTGCCAGCAGCTGGACGCAGGGCCGGGAGACCCAGTACTTC
TRBV5-6	few	TRBJ2-1	TRBD1	CASSLGQGVRNEQFF	TGTGCCAGCAGCTTAGGACAGGGAGTTAGGAATGAGCAGTTCTTC
TRBV13	-	TRBJ2-1	TRBD2	CASSVGTSAYNEQFF	TGTGCCAGCAGCGTCGGGACTAGCGCCTACAATGAGCAGTTCTTC
TRBV6-5	-	TRBJ1-5	-	CASSRQGPRQPQHF	TGTGCCAGCAGTCGGCAGGGCCCTAGGCAGCCCCAGCATTTT
TRBV27	-	TRBJ2-1	-	CASSLTAGAEHEQFF	TGTGCCAGCAGTTTAACGGCGGGGGCTGAGCATGAGCAGTTCTTC
TRBV20-1	few	TRBJ1-1	-	CSAYRMEAFF	TGCAGTGCATACAGAATGGAAGCTTTCTTT
TRBV19	-	TRBJ2-1	-	CASSQYNEQFF	TGTGCCAGTAGTCAGTACAATGAGCAGTTCTTC
TRBV19	few	TRBJ2-2	-	CASSWRVADIQNTGELFF	TGTGCCAGTAGTTGGAGGGTAGCAGACATACAAAACACCGGGGAGCTGTTTTTT
TRBV20-1	few	TRBJ2-5	-	CSVGVLETQYF	TGCAGTGTCGGAGTCTTGGAGACCCAGTACTTC
TRBV18	few	TRBJ2-1	TRBD2	CASSPFMAGERNEQFF	TGTGCCAGCTCCCCCTTTATGGCGGGAGAAAGGAATGAGCAGTTCTTC
TRBV28	few	TRBJ2-1	-	CASSWPQGDEQFF	TGTGCCAGCAGTTGGCCCCAAGGGGATGAGCAGTTCTTC
TRBV29-1	few	TRBJ1-5	TRBD1	CSVAAGTGFQPQHF	TGCAGCGTTGCAGCCGGGACAGGGTTTCAGCCCCAGCATTTT
TRBV4-2	-	TRBJ2-2	TRBD1	CASSQEEGAGELFF	TGTGCCAGCAGCCAAGAAGAGGGGGCGGGGGAGCTGTTTTTT
TRBV25-1	-	TRBJ2-5	-	CASSESVRETQYF	TGTGCCAGCAGTGAATCAGTGAGGGAGACCCAGTACTTC
TRBV27	-	TRBJ1-2	-	CASSSRQSHYGYTF	TGTGCCAGCAGTTCCCGACAGAGCCACTATGGCTACACCTTC
TRBV5-4	-	TRBJ2-2	-	CASSPTSTYTGELFF	TGTGCCAGCAGCCCAACTAGCACCTACACCGGGGAGCTGTTTTTT
TRBV6-5	-	TRBJ1-3	-	CASTPRGGGNTIYF	TGTGCCAGCACCCCCCGGGGTGGTGGAAACACCATATATTTT
TRBV7-9	few	TRBJ2-7	TRBD2	CASSLGAGLAGYEQYF	TGTGCCAGCAGCTTAGGGGCGGGACTAGCGGGCTACGAGCAGTACTTC
TRBV5-6	-	TRBJ2-7	TRBD2	CASSYTSGRGYEQYF	TGTGCCAGCAGCTATACTAGCGGGAGGGGGTACGAGCAGTACTTC
TRBV21-1	-	TRBJ1-2	-	CASSKTRGRGGYTF	TGTGCCAGCAGCAAAACGAGGGGGCGAGGCGGCTACACCTTC
TRBV13	-	TRBJ2-7	-	CASSSRTLSRSYEQYF	TGTGCCAGCAGCTCGCGGACACTTTCCCGTTCCTACGAGCAGTACTTC
TRBV27	few	TRBJ2-7	-	CASRNPEAGPYEQYF	TGTGCCAGCAGGAACCCTGAGGCAGGGCCCTACGAGCAGTACTTC
TRBV27	few	TRBJ1-1	TRBD1	CASSFGTGLNTEAFF	TGTGCCAGCAGTTTCGGGACAGGGCTCAACACTGAAGCTTTCTTT